This entry is about one T cell receptor beta chain. Antigen specificity is unknown. Germline trimming cut 2 bases from V and 2 bases from J; bases unmatched to any gene: 4. CDR3 length equals 15 residues. Germline V gene lookup returns CDR1 MDHEN and CDR2 SYDVKM. Donation came from healthy Caucasian individuals in Russia who were aged roughly 6 to 95. The draw of peripheral blood yielded about 10 milliliters from each donor. A second PCR of about 7 to 12 cycles used a sample-barcoded 5' primer and a J-beta primer mix. TCRdb re-called the 5' RACE reads with MiXCR, one entry per CDR3 protein. The sample lists some 710,000 distinct CDR3 sequences; about 45% were seen once. This sample is drawn from a study of blood T cells in healthy people across ages. Whole-study results and caveats: It was not possible, with unsorted PBMCs, to conclusively compare naive and antigen-experienced cells.

Specimen: blood. The chain employs TRBV28 and TRBJ2-7; TRBD2 aligns across 9 bases. This clonotype was obtained from a man older than 75 in good health. CDR3 nucleotide sequence: TGTGCCAGCAGTTTACATAGCGGGGGTACCTACGAGCAGTACTTC. Translating it yields CASSLHSGGTYEQYF.